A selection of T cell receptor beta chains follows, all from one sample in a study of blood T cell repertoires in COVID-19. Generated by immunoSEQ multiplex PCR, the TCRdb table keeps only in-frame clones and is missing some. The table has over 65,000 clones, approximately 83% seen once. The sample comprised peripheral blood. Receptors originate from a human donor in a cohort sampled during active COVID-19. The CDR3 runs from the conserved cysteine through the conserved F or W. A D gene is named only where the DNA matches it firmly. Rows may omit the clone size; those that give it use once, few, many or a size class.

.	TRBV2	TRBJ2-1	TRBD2	TGTGCCAGCAGTGAGGCTAGCGGGGGGGTCTACAATGAGCAGTTCTTC	CASSEASGGVYNEQFF
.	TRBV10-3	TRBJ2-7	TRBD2	TGTGCCATCAGTAACCGGGGGGGACTAGCGGGACTATACGAGCAGTACTTC	CAISNRGGLAGLYEQYF
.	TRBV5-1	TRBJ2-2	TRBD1	TGCGCCAGCAGCTCCAGGGGGTCCTTGAACACCGGGGAGCTGTTTTTT	CASSSRGSLNTGELFF
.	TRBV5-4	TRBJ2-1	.	TGTGCCAGCAGCTCTCGACTCGTGGAGCAGTTCTTC	CASSSRLVEQFF
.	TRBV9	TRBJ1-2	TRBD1	TGTGCCAGCAGTCCGAGGGACAGAAGTTCCTATGGCTACACCTTC	CASSPRDRSSYGYTF
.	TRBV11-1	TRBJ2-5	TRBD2	TGTGCCAGCAGCCAACTAGCGGGGGCTGAAGAGACCCAGTACTTC	CASSQLAGAEETQYF
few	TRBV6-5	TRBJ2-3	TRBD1	TGTGCCAGCAGCCGCGGACAGGGTGCCACAGATACGCAGTATTTT	CASSRGQGATDTQYF
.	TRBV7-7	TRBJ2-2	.	TGTGCCAGCACCCATCGAGGGTCAGGGAACACCGGGGAGCTGTTTTTT	CASTHRGSGNTGELFF
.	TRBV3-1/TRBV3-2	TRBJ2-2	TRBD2	TGTGCCAGCAGCCAAGTCCCGGGGGGGCCAGTCGGGGAGCTGTTTTTT	CASSQVPGGPVGELFF
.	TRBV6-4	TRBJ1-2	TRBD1	TGTGCCAGCAGGGGACAGGGGGCAGGCTATGGCTACACCTTC	CASRGQGAGYGYTF
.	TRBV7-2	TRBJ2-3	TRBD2	TGTGCCAGCAGCTTAAGGTCTAGCGGGGGGGTGGATACGCAGTATTTT	CASSLRSSGGVDTQYF
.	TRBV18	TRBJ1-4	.	TGTGCCAGCTCACCAAATGGGCGGGCTGCAACTAATGAAAAACTGTTTTTT	CASSPNGRAATNEKLFF
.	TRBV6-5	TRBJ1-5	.	TGTGCCAGCAGTTACTCGATCGAGGGTAATCAGCCCCAGCATTTT	CASSYSIEGNQPQHF
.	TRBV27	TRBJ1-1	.	TGTGCCAGCAGTTTAGAGGGCAGGGGCAAGAACACTGAAGCTTTCTTT	CASSLEGRGKNTEAFF
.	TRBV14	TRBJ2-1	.	TGTGCCAGCAGCCGTACTACGACAGGGAGGAATGAGCAGTTCTTC	CASSRTTTGRNEQFF
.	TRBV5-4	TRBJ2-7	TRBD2	TGTGCCAGCAGCTTGCTAGCGGGGGGGCCGGGGGAGCAGTACTTC	CASSLLAGGPGEQYF
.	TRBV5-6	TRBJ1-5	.	TGTGCCAGCAGCAATGGGGGAGGGGGCAATCAGCCCCAGCATTTT	CASSNGGGGNQPQHF
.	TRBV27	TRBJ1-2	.	TGTGCCAGCAGTTTCGGACAGAACTCCAACTATGGCTACACCTTC	CASSFGQNSNYGYTF
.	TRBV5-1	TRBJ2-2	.	TGCGCCAGCAGCTTACAGGGGAACACCGGGGAGCTGTTTTTT	CASSLQGNTGELFF
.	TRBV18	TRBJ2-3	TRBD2	TGTGCCAGCTCTACACAGGATGGGCTAGCGGGGCCCGATACGCAGTATTTT	CASSTQDGLAGPDTQYF
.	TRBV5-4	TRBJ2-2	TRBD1	TGTGCCAGCAGCTCGGACAGGTCCACCGGGGAGCTGTTTTTT	CASSSDRSTGELFF
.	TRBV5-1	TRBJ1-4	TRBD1	TGCGCCAGCAGCGCAGGACAGGGGGCGGGTGAAAAACTGTTTTTT	CASSAGQGAGEKLFF
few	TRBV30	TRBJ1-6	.	TGTGCCTGGAGATTGGCAGGTAGCTCCTATAATTCACCCCTCCACTTT	CAWRLAGSSYNSPLHF
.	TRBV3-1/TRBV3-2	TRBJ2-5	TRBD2	TGTGCCAGCAGCAAAGGGGTTAGCGGGAGACAAGAGACCCAGTACTTC	CASSKGVSGRQETQYF
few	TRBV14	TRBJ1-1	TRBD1	TGTGCCAGCAGCCTGACAGGGCTGAACACTGAAGCTTTCTTT	CASSLTGLNTEAFF
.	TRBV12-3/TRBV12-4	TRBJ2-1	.	TGTGCCAGCAGTGCGAAGAATGAGCAGTTCTTC	CASSAKNEQFF
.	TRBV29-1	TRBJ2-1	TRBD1	TGCAGCGTTGCCGGGACAGTTTCATGGTTGAACTCCTACAATGAGCAGTTCTTC	CSVAGTVSWLNSYNEQFF
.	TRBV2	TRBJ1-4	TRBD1	TGTGCCAGCAGTGATCTTTTCGGGACAGGATATGAAAAACTGTTTTTT	CASSDLFGTGYEKLFF
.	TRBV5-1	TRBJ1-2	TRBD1	TGCGCCAGCAGTTCCGGGACAGGGTCTTTTTATAACTATGGCTACACCTTC	CASSSGTGSFYNYGYTF
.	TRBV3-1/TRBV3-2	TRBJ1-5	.	TGTGCCAGCAGCCAAACAGGGCTTAATCAGCCCCAGCATTTT	CASSQTGLNQPQHF
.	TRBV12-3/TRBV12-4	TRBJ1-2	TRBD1	TGTGCCTCTACGGACAGGACGAACTATGGCTACACCTTC	CASTDRTNYGYTF
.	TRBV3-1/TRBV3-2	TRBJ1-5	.	TGTGCCAGCAGCCAAGATCTAATCTCCCGGCCCCAGCATTTT	CASSQDLISRPQHF
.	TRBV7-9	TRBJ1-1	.	TGTGCCAGCAGCTCAACCAGGGCCAACACTGAAGCTTTCTTT	CASSSTRANTEAFF
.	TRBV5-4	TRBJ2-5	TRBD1	TGTGCCAGCAGCTTGAAACGGGACAGGGTTTCCCAAGAGACCCAGTACTTC	CASSLKRDRVSQETQYF
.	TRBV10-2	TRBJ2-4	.	TGCGCCAGCCTAGGCACTCATACCTCTACAGCCAAAAACATTCAGTACTTC	CASLGTHTSTAKNIQYF